The T cell receptor (beta chain) under discussion was sequenced for a study of cytomegalovirus exposure and HLA in healthy donors (dated by TCRdb to 2016 to 2017). For context, the study as a whole: A later analysis indicated that the 130 or so validation repertoires were generated on the platform also employed for the approximately 700 repertoires of the first cohort. Besides the first cohort of some 670 subjects, a separate validation cohort made up of about 120 different subjects was used. The study was designed to test whether signatures of past pathogen exposure could be identified by cataloging public T cell receptors. High-throughput TCR immunosequencing, statistical association of individual TCRs with disease status, and machine learning were combined to predict cytomegalovirus infection status. On the study overall, not on this receptor specifically: The authors suggested that the approach could potentially be generalized to other disease states and immunological phenotypes. In vitro tests confirmed that a few of the cytomegalovirus-associated TCR beta chains recognize cytomegalovirus antigens. In both the original and validation cohorts, the classifier was reported to diagnose cytomegalovirus status with high specificity and sensitivity. Across donors, most TCR sequences were observed very rarely, whereas some public TCRs were present in many individuals. The study gave a list of over 150 TCR beta chains associated with cytomegalovirus. A later analysis lacked HLA typing for the validation cohort, so it scored co-occurrence in that cohort across all 110 or so repertoires. A later analysis found that TCRs clustered in the first cohort also tended to co-occur in the roughly 120 validation repertoires, with 90% to 95% of cluster scores above 0.

Concerning this clone: It lacks a known antigen. Base qualities are missing; no much larger clone stands one base away.

CDR1 and CDR2 are read off the germline V gene as SGHDT and YYEEEE. V and J are trimmed by 2 bases and 1 base, and the gene matches miss 7 bases of the junction. The CDR3, from cysteine to phenylalanine, totals 16 residues. Here the CDR3 DNA is all that survives: 48 bases in frame from base 1. To prepare the library, the immunoSEQ multiplex PCR assay was applied. In the original analysis: To diagnose cytomegalovirus status from the catalog of TCR beta chain sequences, a statistical classification framework was built. Held by TCRdb, this immuneACCESS table contains in-frame sequences only and omits some clones. Under half of the omission traces to an unresolved V gene where checked; the cause of the rest is unknown. That table is the source of V, J and clone size, and D and trimming were worked out from the DNA. The table for this sample lists about 130,000 clones; roughly 86% of them were counted only once. The ten largest clones represent 3% to 3.5% of the sample.

The donors were included in the validation cohort of 120 subjects, a group kept apart from the roughly 690-subject first cohort. The TCR sequence derives from a young man in good health and CMV-seronegative. The chain was built from TRBV5-6 and TRBJ2-3; 7 middle bases align to TRBD1. The specimen sequenced was PBMCs. The nucleotides read TGTGCCAGCAGCTTCGAACGTCAGGGGGGCACAGATACGCAGTATTTT. This translates into CASSFERQGGTDTQYF.